This T cell receptor beta chain was sequenced during a study of T cell responses to AZD1222 COVID-19 vaccine. Sequenced by immunoSEQ multiplex PCR; TCRdb stores in-frame clones only, minus some. The sample comprises 90,000 to 100,000 clones, roughly 88% of which are singletons, and roughly an eighth rests with the top ten. The CDR3 runs to 15 residues. CDR1 is MGHDK and CDR2 is SYGVNS in the germline V gene. Between the trimmed V and J ends, which lost 6 bases and 0 bases, there was a span of 12 bases. The receptor was derived from an adult who received the AZD1222 COVID-19 vaccine. J is TRBJ1-3 and V is TRBV25-1, with D possibly being TRBD1 (5 bases). This specimen was peripheral blood, taken 28 days after the second AZD1222 dose. CDR3 residues: CASSHTGTSGNTIYF. CDR3 nucleotides: TGTGCCAGCAGCCACACGGGGACCTCTGGAAACACCATATATTTT.